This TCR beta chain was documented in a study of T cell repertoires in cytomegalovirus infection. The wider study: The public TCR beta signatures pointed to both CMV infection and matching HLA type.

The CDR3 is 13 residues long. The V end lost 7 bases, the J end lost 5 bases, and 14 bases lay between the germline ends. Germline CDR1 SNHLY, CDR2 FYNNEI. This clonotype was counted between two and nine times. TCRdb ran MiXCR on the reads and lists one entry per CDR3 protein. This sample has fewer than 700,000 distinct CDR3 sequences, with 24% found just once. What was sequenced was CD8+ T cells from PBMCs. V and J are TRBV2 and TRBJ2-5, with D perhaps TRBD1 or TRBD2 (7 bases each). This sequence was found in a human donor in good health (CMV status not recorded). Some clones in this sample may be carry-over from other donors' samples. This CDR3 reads CASTGRGQETQYF. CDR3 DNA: TGTGCCAGCACGGGGAGGGGGCAGGAGACCCAGTACTTC.